This TCR beta chain was obtained from a study of human T cells and chemical hapten exposure. This clonotype was seen many times. Its antigen is unidentified. A read error may produce the germline difference seen at one junction end. The germline gives CDR1 SGHRS, CDR2 YFSETQ. The CDR3 length is 13 residues. TCRdb called the RACE reads again in MiXCR, with one record for every CDR3 protein. The table lists over 300,000 distinct CDR3 sequences, approximately 5.1% of them singletons. Sample time point: pre-sensitization, week 0. Treatment described: therapeutic diphenylcyclopropenone sensitization with weekly scalp DPC. Someone pulled total RNA out of unfractionated whole blood. Study observations and caveats: The study found expanded TCRs formed significantly more large CDR3 similarity clusters than controls.

This clonotype was obtained from a woman between 50 and 59 years old with alopecia areata. Some clones in this sample may be carry-over from other donors' samples. This chain uses TRBV5-1 with TRBJ1-1; D uncertain. Sequencing was performed on whole blood, taken in connection with sensitization to the hapten diphenylcyclopropenone (DPC). The CDR3 DNA follows: TGTGCCAGCAGTTTAGCCAGGAACACTGAAGCTTTCTTT. This codes for CASSLARNTEAFF.